One T cell receptor beta chain is described in this entry. Its antigen remains unidentified. Together with a sample-barcoded 5' primer, a J-beta primer mix was included in a second PCR lasting about 7 to 12 cycles. TCRdb ran MiXCR on the 5' RACE reads and lists one entry per CDR3 protein. Of roughly 2 million distinct CDR3 sequences in the sample, roughly 49% are singletons; the top ten hold 2.1%. This sample was taken from a study of blood T cells in healthy people across ages. Study-wide findings and caveats: Per million T cells, TCR beta diversity dropped roughly linearly as age increased.

This sequence originates from a woman in her 40s in good health. The sequenced sample consisted of blood.

CDR3 amino acids: CASSREFYEQYF. The CDR3 coding sequence is TGTGCCAGCTCCAGGGAATTCTACGAGCAGTACTTC. The J gene is TRBJ2-5, the V gene TRBV7-9, with D possibly TRBD1 on 5 matching bases. The DNA end is more similar to TRBJ2-7, so the J call may be wrong. Germline V gene sequence: CDR1 SEHNR, CDR2 FQNEAQ (reference sequence). This CDR3 has 12 amino acids.